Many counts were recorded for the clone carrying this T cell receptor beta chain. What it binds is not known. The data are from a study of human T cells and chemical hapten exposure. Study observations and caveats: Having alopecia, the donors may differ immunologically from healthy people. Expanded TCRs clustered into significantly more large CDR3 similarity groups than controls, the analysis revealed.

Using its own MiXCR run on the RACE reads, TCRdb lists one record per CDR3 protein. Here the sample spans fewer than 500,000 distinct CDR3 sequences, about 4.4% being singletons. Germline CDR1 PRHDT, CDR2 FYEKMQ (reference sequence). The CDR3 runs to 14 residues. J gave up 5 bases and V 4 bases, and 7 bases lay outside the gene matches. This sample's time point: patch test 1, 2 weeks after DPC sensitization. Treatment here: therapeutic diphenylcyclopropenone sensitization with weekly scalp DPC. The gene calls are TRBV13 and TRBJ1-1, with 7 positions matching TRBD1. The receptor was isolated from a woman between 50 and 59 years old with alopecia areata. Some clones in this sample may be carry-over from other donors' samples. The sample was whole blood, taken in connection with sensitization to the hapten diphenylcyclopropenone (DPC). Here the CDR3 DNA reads TGTGCCAGCAGCTGGAGGGGGCTGATGACTGAAGCTTTCTTT. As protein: CASSWRGLMTEAFF.